The 2 T cell receptor beta chains given below trace back to one sample, sequenced in a study of cytomegalovirus exposure and HLA in healthy donors. The PCR had 60 Vbeta and 13 Jbeta primers. Assay: immunoSEQ multiplex PCR; the TCRdb copy retains only in-frame clones and omits some. Here the sample spans over 60,000 clones, around 75% being singletons. Sequencing was carried out using PBMCs. All receptors come from an older man in good health and CMV-seronegative.

The chain links TRBV9 to TRBJ2-1, with 12 bases lining up with TRBD2. Germline CDR1 SGDLS, CDR2 YYNGEE. J was trimmed by 6 bases and V by 4 bases; bases with no gene match: 14. CDR3 length: 18 amino acids. CDR3 sequence reads: CASSPQAGLAGSINEQFF. The CDR3 coding sequence is TGTGCCAGCAGCCCCCAAGCTGGACTAGCGGGAAGCATCAATGAGCAGTTCTTC.

The chain recombines TRBV7-2 with TRBJ2-5; D is perhaps TRBD2 (6 bases). Germline V gene data show CDR1 as SGHTA and CDR2 as FQGNSA. The CDR3 length is 13 residues. Trimming took off 1 base at V and 5 bases at J, with 8 bases between the two ends. The CDR3 here is CASSLVRGETQYF. The CDR3 nucleotides read TGTGCCAGCAGCTTAGTTCGGGGGGAGACCCAGTACTTC.